Described below is a single T cell receptor beta chain sequence and its context. This sample is drawn from a study of shared clonotypes between healthy human individuals. Trimming left V 6 bases short and J 9 bases short, with 18 bases between. Germline assignment: CDR1 MNHEY and CDR2 SMNVEV (reference sequence). CDR3 length equals 14 residues. Using immunoSEQ multiplex PCR, the repertoire was profiled, and TCRdb retains in-frame clones only, with some absent. This sample has around 990,000 clones, with 70% to 85% found just once. This TCR was recovered from a man younger than 30 in good health. Some clones in this sample may be carry-over from other donors' samples. The source material was memory CD4+ T cells from PBMCs. Subset described: CD45RA-negative fraction. This sequence joins TRBV27 and TRBJ2-1, with unresolved D. This CDR3 is CASSPRYSSFEQFF. CDR3 nucleotide sequence: TGTGCCAGCAGCCCACGGTACAGTAGCTTTGAGCAGTTCTTC.